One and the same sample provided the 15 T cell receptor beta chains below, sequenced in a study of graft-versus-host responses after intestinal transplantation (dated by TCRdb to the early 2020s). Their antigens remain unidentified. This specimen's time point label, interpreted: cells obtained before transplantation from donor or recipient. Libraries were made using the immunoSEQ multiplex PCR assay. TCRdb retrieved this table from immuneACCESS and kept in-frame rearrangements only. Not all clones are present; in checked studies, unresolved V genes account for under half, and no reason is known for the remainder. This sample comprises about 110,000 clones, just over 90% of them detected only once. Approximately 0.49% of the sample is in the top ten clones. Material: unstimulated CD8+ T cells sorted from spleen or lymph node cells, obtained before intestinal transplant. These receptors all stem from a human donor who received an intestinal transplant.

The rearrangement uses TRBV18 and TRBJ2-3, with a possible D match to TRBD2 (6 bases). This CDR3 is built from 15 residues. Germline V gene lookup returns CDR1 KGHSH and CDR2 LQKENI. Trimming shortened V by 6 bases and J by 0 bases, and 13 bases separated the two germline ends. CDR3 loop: CASSPPGTSTDTQYF. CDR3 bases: TGTGCCAGCTCCCCTCCGGGGACTAGCACAGATACGCAGTATTTT.

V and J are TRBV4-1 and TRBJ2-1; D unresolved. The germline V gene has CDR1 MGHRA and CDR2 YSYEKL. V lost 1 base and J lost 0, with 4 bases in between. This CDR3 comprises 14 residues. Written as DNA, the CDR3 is TGCGCCAGCAGCCAAGGGAGCTCCTACAATGAGCAGTTCTTC. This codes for CASSQGSSYNEQFF.

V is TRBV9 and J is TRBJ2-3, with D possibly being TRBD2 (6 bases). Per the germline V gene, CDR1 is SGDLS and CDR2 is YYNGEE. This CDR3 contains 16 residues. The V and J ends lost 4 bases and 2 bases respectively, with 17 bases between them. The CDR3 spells CASSLGGVALTDTQYF. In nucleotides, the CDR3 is TGTGCCAGCAGCCTCGGAGGGGTGGCTCTCACAGATACGCAGTATTTT.

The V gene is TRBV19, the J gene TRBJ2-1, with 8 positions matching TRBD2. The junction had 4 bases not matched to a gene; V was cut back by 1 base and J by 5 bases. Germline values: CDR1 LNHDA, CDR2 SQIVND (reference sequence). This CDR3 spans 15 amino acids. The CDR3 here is CASSIVAGTHNEQFF. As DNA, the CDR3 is TGTGCCAGTAGTATAGTAGCGGGAACCCACAATGAGCAGTTCTTC.

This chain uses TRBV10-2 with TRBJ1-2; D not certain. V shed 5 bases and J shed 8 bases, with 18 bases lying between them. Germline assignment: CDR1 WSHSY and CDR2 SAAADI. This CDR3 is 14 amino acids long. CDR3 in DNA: TGCGCCAGCAGTTCTAATCTCCGTCAGGACGGCTACACCTTC. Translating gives CASSSNLRQDGYTF.

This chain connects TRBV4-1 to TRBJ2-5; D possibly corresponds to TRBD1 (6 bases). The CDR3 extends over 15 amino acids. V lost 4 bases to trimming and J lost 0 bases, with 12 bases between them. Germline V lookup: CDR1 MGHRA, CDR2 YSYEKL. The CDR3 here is CASSLAPGDQETQYF. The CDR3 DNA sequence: TGCGCCAGCAGCCTCGCCCCAGGGGACCAAGAGACCCAGTACTTC.

In nucleotides, the CDR3 is TGTGCCTGGGGCCTGAATCGGGGGGCCCCTAACACCGGGGAGCTGTTTTTT. Protein: CAWGLNRGAPNTGELFF. The chain has TRBV30 and TRBJ2-2; TRBD2 is a possible D gene (7 bases). The CDR3 covers 17 residues. Deletions cut 5 bases from V and 2 bases from J, with 21 bases between. The germline gives CDR1 GTSNPN, CDR2 SVGIG (reference sequence). The complete variable domain, with remaining parts taken from reference TRBV30 and TRBJ2-2, reads SQTIHQWPATLVQPVGSPLSLECTVEGTSNPNLYWYRQAAGRGLQLLFYSVGIGQISSEVPQNLSASRPQDRQFILSSKKLLLSDSGFYLCAWGLNRGAPNTGELFFGEGSRLTVL.

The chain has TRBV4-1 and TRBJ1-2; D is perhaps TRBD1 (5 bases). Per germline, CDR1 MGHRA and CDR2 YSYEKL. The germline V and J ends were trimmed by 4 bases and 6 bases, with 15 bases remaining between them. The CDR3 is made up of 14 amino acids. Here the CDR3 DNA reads TGCGCCAGCAGCCGTGAGACAGAGGTGAATGGCTACACCTTC. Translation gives CASSRETEVNGYTF.

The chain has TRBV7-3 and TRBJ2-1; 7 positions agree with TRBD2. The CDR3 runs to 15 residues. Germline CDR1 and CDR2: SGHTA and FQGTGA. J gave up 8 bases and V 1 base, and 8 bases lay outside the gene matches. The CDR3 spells CASSLSQGGSDEQFF. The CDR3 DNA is TGTGCCAGCAGCTTAAGTCAGGGAGGGAGCGATGAGCAGTTCTTC.

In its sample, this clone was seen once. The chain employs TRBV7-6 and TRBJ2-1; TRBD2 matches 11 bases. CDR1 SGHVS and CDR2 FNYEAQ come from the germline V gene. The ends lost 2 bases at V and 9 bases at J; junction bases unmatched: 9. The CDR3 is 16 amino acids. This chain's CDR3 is CASSLFVAGGPLEQFF. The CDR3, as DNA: TGTGCCAGCAGCTTATTTGTAGCGGGAGGGCCTCTTGAGCAGTTCTTC.

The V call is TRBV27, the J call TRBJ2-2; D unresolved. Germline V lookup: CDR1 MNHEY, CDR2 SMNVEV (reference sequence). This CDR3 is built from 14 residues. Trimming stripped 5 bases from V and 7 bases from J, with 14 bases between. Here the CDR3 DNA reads TGTGCCAGCAGTCTTCGGGCCCCGCGCGGGGAGCTGTTTTTT. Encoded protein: CASSLRAPRGELFF.

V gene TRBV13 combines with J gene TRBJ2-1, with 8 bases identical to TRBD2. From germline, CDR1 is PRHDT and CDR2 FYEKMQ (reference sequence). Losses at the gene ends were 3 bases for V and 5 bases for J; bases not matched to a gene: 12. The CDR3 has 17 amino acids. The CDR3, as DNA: TGTGCCAGCAGCTTTAGGGCAATAGGACTAGCCCACAATGAGCAGTTCTTC. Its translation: CASSFRAIGLAHNEQFF.

CDR3 amino acids: CASSLTGDDEAFF. For the CDR3, the DNA is TGTGCCAGCTCGCTGACAGGGGACGATGAAGCTTTCTTT. The genes are TRBV18 and TRBJ1-1, with 8 bases aligning to TRBD1. The CDR3 runs 13 residues. Germline V lookup: CDR1 KGHSH, CDR2 LQKENI. Trimming took 6 bases from V and 7 from J; bases not matched to a gene: 7.

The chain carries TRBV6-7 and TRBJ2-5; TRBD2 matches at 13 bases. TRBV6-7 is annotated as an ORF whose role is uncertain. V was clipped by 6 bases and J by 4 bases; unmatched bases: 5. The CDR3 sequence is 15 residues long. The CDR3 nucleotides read TGTGCCAGCAGGTCGGGACTAGCGGGACGAGAGACCCAGTACTTC. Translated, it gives CASRSGLAGRETQYF.

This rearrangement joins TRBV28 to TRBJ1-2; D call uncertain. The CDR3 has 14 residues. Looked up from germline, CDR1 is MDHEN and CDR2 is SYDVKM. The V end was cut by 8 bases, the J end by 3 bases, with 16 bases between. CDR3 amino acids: CASLLSPGYYGYTF. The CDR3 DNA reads TGTGCCAGCCTATTAAGTCCGGGGTACTATGGCTACACCTTC.